Each of the 27 T cell receptor beta chains below was sequenced from the same sample in a study of T cell changes during pregnancy in multiple sclerosis. Only in-frame clones appear in the TCRdb table, and some are missing; sequencing was by immunoSEQ multiplex PCR. Found here are around 52,000 clones, about 90% of them singletons; the top ten hold approximately 0.21%. Here the sequenced sample was CD4+ T cells from peripheral blood mononuclear cells, taken in the second trimester of pregnancy. All receptors derive from a female donor with multiple sclerosis, enrolled in a pregnancy study.

This chain connects TRBV6-1 to TRBJ1-4, with D possibly being TRBD1 (6 bases). Trimming shortened V by 2 bases and J by 7 bases, and 14 bases separated the two germline ends. Looked up from germline, CDR1 is MNHNS and CDR2 is SASEGT. The CDR3 has 15 amino acids. In DNA, the CDR3 is TGTGCCAGCAGTGAATTGCCAGGGGAGGGTGAAAAACTGTTTTTT. Translating gives CASSELPGEGEKLFF.

CDR3 in amino acids: CASGSAGGLESGELFF. The CDR3, as DNA: TGTGCCAGCGGGTCGGCGGGGGGCCTCGAGAGCGGGGAGCTGTTTTTT. V and J are TRBV7-9 and TRBJ2-2, with 8 positions matching TRBD2. The germline V gene has CDR1 SEHNR and CDR2 FQNEAQ (reference sequence). V dropped 8 bases and J dropped 7; count of bases not matched to a gene: 15. The CDR3 runs to 16 residues.

The CDR3 is CASSPPPGHLGYTF. The CDR3 nucleotides are TGTGCCAGCTCACCACCGCCAGGGCATTTGGGCTACACCTTC. V usage is TRBV18 and J usage is TRBJ1-2; a possible D gene is TRBD1 (5 bases). The CDR3 has 14 amino acids. Germline CDR1 is KGHSH and CDR2 is LQKENI. The ends were cut back, 0 bases at V and 8 bases at J, with 13 bases in the middle.

The gene calls are TRBV5-4 and TRBJ1-2; 8 bases map to TRBD1. This CDR3 is built from 13 residues. V shed 6 bases and J 4 bases; nucleotides not matched to a gene: 5. Germline V gene lookup returns CDR1 SGHNT and CDR2 YYREEE (reference sequence). CDR3 DNA: TGTGCCAGCACCTTACAGGGGGGCTATGGCTACACCTTC. It encodes CASTLQGGYGYTF.

The chain uses TRBV19 and TRBJ2-2, with a tentative D call TRBD1 (6 bases). This CDR3 contains 15 residues. V lost 7 bases, J lost 1 base, and 13 bases lay in between. Germline lookup yields CDR1 LNHDA and CDR2 SQIVND (reference sequence). The CDR3 reads CASKAGTLNTGELFF. The CDR3 DNA reads as TGTGCCAGTAAGGCCGGGACACTGAACACCGGGGAGCTGTTTTTT.

This chain joins TRBV27 and TRBJ2-5; TRBD2 aligns across 11 bases. This CDR3 has 17 residues. The germline CDR1 and CDR2 sequences are MNHEY and SMNVEV (reference sequence). Germline trimming cut 6 bases from V and 4 bases from J; bases unmatched to any gene: 13. The CDR3 coding sequence is TGTGCCAGCAGCAACCGCCCCCTAGCGGGAGGACCAGAGACCCAGTACTTC. Its protein is CASSNRPLAGGPETQYF.

The rearrangement joins TRBV6-5 to TRBJ1-1; D gene ambiguous. This CDR3 comprises 14 residues. V lost 4 bases to trimming and J lost 7 bases, with 16 bases between them. Germline loops: CDR1 MNHEY, CDR2 SVGAGI. The CDR3 DNA is TGTGCCAGCAGTTCCGCCCGAGGGCGGAATGAAGCTTTCTTT. It codes for CASSSARGRNEAFF.

This rearrangement joins TRBV13 to TRBJ2-3; D is unclear. This CDR3 is built from 14 residues. Trimming cost V 5 bases and J 4 bases, with 13 bases left between them. Germline V lookup: CDR1 PRHDT, CDR2 FYEKMQ (reference sequence). Here the CDR3 reads CASSPLLEADTQYF. In DNA, the CDR3 is TGTGCCAGCAGCCCTTTGCTAGAGGCAGATACGCAGTATTTT.

V is TRBV27 and J is TRBJ1-1, with D possibly matching TRBD1 (5 bases). This CDR3 has 15 amino acids. V dropped 3 bases and J dropped 6 bases, with 17 bases sitting between them. The germline gives CDR1 MNHEY, CDR2 SMNVEV (reference sequence). As DNA, the CDR3 is TGTGCCAGCAGTTTCATCACGGGGACTATGGCTGAAGCTTTCTTT. This codes for CASSFITGTMAEAFF.

This chain's CDR3 is CASRLLPYEQYF. As DNA, the CDR3 is TGTGCCAGCAGACTTCTTCCTTACGAGCAGTACTTC. This chain connects TRBV2 to TRBJ2-7; D remains ambiguous. Germline lookup yields CDR1 SNHLY and CDR2 FYNNEI. The CDR3 contains 12 residues. Trimming cost V 6 bases and J 4 bases, with 10 bases left between them.

The chain is built from TRBV29-1 and TRBJ2-7, with a weak D call TRBD1 (6 bases). Trimming cost V 7 bases and J 4 bases, with 17 bases left between them. This CDR3 is built from 13 residues. From germline, CDR1 is SQVTM and CDR2 ANQGSEA. The CDR3 DNA reads as TGCAGCGGCATAGGACAGTTCGGTTACGAGCAGTACTTC. This sequence encodes CSGIGQFGYEQYF.

The chain couples TRBV7-6 to TRBJ2-5, with 9 nucleotides matching TRBD2. CDR1 and CDR2 (germline): SGHVS, FNYEAQ. The CDR3 consists of 17 residues. The V gene end was trimmed by 0 bases and the J gene end by 3 bases; junction bases not matched to a gene: 8. The CDR3 coding sequence is TGTGCCAGCAGCTTAGCAATTTCCCGGACTAGCGAAGAGACCCAGTACTTC. Its translation is CASSLAISRTSEETQYF.

V gene TRBV18 combines with J gene TRBJ1-3, with a weak D call TRBD1 (5 bases). The CDR3 length is 16 residues. CDR1 and CDR2 (germline): KGHSH, LQKENI. V was shortened by 2 bases and J by 0 bases, with 11 bases between the two germline ends. CDR3 sequence: CASSPGQGNSGNTIYF. CDR3 coding DNA: TGTGCCAGCTCACCAGGGCAGGGAAACTCTGGAAACACCATATATTTT.

The gene calls are TRBV28 and TRBJ1-2; D is undetermined. The CDR3 has 12 amino acids. Germline loops: CDR1 MDHEN, CDR2 SYDVKM. Between the trimmed V and J ends, which lost 2 bases and 8 bases, there was a span of 9 bases. This CDR3 is CASSLKGGGYTF. For the CDR3, the DNA is TGTGCCAGCAGTTTAAAGGGAGGCGGCTACACCTTC.

This sequence joins TRBV18 and TRBJ2-6; unclear D gene. V was trimmed by 4 bases and J by 0 bases, leaving 10 bases between them. The CDR3 covers 16 residues. Per the germline V gene, CDR1 is KGHSH and CDR2 is LQKENI. The CDR3 DNA follows: TGTGCCAGCTCACGAGGAACCGCCTCTGGGGCCAACGTCCTGACTTTC. This sequence encodes CASSRGTASGANVLTF. Full variable domain (missing parts from reference TRBV18 and TRBJ2-6): NAGVMQNPRHLVRRRGQEARLRCSPMKGHSHVYWYRQLPEEGLKFMVYLQKENIIDESGMPKERFSAEFPKEGPSILRIQQVVRGDSAAYFCASSRGTASGANVLTFGAGSRLTVL.

The chain is built from TRBV14 and TRBJ1-6; D unresolved. CDR1 and CDR2 (germline): SGHDN, FVKESK. The CDR3 has 15 amino acids. The ends were cut back, 0 bases at V and 7 bases at J, with 10 bases in the middle. The CDR3: CASSQELAGNSPLHF. CDR3 sequence (DNA): TGTGCCAGCAGCCAAGAGCTGGCGGGGAATTCACCCCTCCACTTT.

This clone occurred once. The chain recombines TRBV5-1 with TRBJ2-3; 9 nucleotides match TRBD1. The germline V gene encodes CDR1 SGHRS and CDR2 YFSETQ. Unmatched junction bases numbered 11, after V lost 1 base and J lost 5 bases. The CDR3 loop spans 17 amino acids. DNA for the CDR3: TGCGCCAGCAGCTTGTGGGGCGGGACAGGGACCAAAGATACGCAGTATTTT. It translates to CASSLWGGTGTKDTQYF.

The V gene is TRBV5-1, the J gene TRBJ2-7; TRBD2 aligns across 8 bases. CDR3 length: 17 amino acids. Germline lookup yields CDR1 SGHRS and CDR2 YFSETQ. Losses at the gene ends were 2 bases for V and 0 bases for J; bases not matched to a gene: 10. As DNA, the CDR3 is TGCGCCAGCAGCTTAGGGGCGGGGGGCTCAATCTCCTACGAGCAGTACTTC. Protein: CASSLGAGGSISYEQYF.

V and J are TRBV28 and TRBJ1-5; 8 nucleotides match TRBD1. CDR3 length: 16 amino acids. V dropped 8 bases and J dropped 4; count of bases not matched to a gene: 13. Germline V CDR1 and CDR2: MDHEN, SYDVKM. Written as DNA, the CDR3 is TGTGCCAGCCGGGACAGGAGGACCTCGGGGAATCAGCCCCAGCATTTT. Residues: CASRDRRTSGNQPQHF.

The rearrangement joins TRBV28 to TRBJ2-7; TRBD1 agrees at 9 bases. Losses at the gene ends were 10 bases for V and 5 bases for J; bases not matched to a gene: 6. Germline CDR1 and CDR2: MDHEN and SYDVKM. The CDR3 is 12 residues long. The DNA of the CDR3 is TGTGCCACCGGGACAGGGCGACACGAGCAGTACTTC. This codes for CATGTGRHEQYF.

J is TRBJ2-1 and V is TRBV9; 10 bases agree with TRBD1. Germline CDR1 is SGDLS and CDR2 is YYNGEE. There are 13 residues in the CDR3. Trimming at V came to 4 bases and at J to 7 bases, leaving 2 bases not matched to a gene. The chain's CDR3 is CASSRDRGNEQFF. The CDR3 DNA sequence: TGTGCCAGCAGCCGGGACAGGGGAAATGAGCAGTTCTTC.

Notes on this clone: Other DNA variants within this sample encode the same CDR3. The chain combines TRBV19 with TRBJ1-5; no reliable D call. The CDR3 has 13 residues. The germline V gene has CDR1 LNHDA and CDR2 SQIVND (reference sequence). The germline V and J ends were trimmed by 4 bases and 4 bases, with 8 bases remaining between them. The CDR3 coding sequence is TGTGCCAGTAGTAAAAACATAAATCAGCCCCAGCATTTT. It encodes CASSKNINQPQHF.

This sequence joins TRBV5-1 and TRBJ2-1; D may be TRBD1 (6 bases). Germline V gene sequence: CDR1 SGHRS, CDR2 YFSETQ. V dropped 4 bases and J dropped 8 bases, with 22 bases sitting between them. The CDR3 totals 16 residues. As DNA, the CDR3 is TGCGCCAGCAGCCATACAACAGGGAGTGGCATTCATGAGCAGTTCTTC. Translated, it gives CASSHTTGSGIHEQFF.

This chain links TRBV6-1 with TRBJ1-1; 7 bases map to TRBD1. Germline V gene lookup returns CDR1 MNHNS and CDR2 SASEGT. The CDR3 totals 15 residues. V shed 5 bases, J shed 3 bases, and the junction held 9 bases outside the gene matches. CDR3 coding DNA: TGTGCCAGCAGTTCCAGGGCCAGGGGGGACACTGAAGCTTTCTTT. Its protein is CASSSRARGDTEAFF.

The chain recombines TRBV6-1 with TRBJ2-5, with 12 bases fitting TRBD2. V was pared by 9 bases and J by 5 bases, with 4 bases of the junction left unmatched. The CDR3 consists of 13 residues. Per germline, CDR1 MNHNS and CDR2 SASEGT. CDR3 DNA sequence: TGTGCCAGTAGGACTAGCGGGGAGGAGACCCAGTACTTC. Translating gives CASRTSGEETQYF.

The chain joins TRBV5-1 to TRBJ2-5; 7 positions match TRBD1. CDR3 length equals 13 residues. V shed 3 bases and J 2 bases; nucleotides not matched to a gene: 1. The germline CDR1 and CDR2 sequences are SGHRS and YFSETQ. In nucleotides, the CDR3 is TGCGCCAGCAGCTCGGGACAGCAAGAGACCCAGTACTTC. This gives the protein CASSSGQQETQYF.

This clone occurred once. V gene TRBV28 combines with J gene TRBJ2-7; D is undetermined. The germline CDR1 and CDR2 sequences are MDHEN and SYDVKM. V gave up 5 bases and J gave up 3 bases, with 8 bases separating them. CDR3 length equals 12 residues. The CDR3 sequence: CASSRPSYEQYF. DNA of the CDR3: TGTGCCAGCAGTCGTCCTAGCTACGAGCAGTACTTC.